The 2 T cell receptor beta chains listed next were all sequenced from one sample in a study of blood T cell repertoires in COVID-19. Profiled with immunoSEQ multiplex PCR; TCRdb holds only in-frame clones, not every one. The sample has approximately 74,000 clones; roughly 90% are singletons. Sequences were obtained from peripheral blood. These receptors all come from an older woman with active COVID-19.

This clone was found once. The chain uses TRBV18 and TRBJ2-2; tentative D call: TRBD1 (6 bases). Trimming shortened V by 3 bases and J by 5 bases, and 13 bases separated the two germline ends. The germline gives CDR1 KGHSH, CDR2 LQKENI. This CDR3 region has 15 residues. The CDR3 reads CASSPGRGWTGELFF. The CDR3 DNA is TGTGCCAGCTCACCTGGCAGGGGTTGGACCGGGGAGCTGTTTTTT.

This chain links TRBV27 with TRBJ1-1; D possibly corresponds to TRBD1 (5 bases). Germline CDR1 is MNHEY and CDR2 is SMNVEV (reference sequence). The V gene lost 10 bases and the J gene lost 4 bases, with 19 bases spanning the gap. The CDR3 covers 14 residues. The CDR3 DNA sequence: TGTGCCACCAAGGGAGGGACTCTGGGCACTGAAGCTTTCTTT. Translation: CATKGGTLGTEAFF.